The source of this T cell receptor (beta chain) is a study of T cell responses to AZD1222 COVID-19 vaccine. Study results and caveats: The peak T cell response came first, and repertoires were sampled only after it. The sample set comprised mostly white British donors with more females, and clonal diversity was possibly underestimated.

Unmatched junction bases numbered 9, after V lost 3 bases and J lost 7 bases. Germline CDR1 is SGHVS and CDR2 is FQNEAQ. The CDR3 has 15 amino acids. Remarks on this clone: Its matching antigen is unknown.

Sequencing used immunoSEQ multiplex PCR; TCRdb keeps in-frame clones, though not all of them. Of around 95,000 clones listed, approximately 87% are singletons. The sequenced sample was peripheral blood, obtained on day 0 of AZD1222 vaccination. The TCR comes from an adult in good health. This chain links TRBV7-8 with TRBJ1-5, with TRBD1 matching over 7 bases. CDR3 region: CASSFYGQANQPQHF. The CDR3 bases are TGTGCCAGCAGCTTCTATGGACAGGCGAACCAGCCCCAGCATTTT.